This T cell receptor beta chain derives from a study of identical twins (TCRdb year 2016). Concerning the study at large: TCR alpha and beta repertoires from monozygotic twins, unrelated adults of various ages and cord blood were deep-sequenced to test whether fetal clonotypes persist. Replicate twin experiments were performed at different times using different library preparation protocols to rule out contamination. Overall results and qualifications from the work: Zero-insertion analyses could be partly confounded by invariant T cells such as MAIT and iNKT, though diverse VJ usage argued against such confounding for most clonotypes. Because the same donors could not be followed over many years, conclusions were based on cross-sectional statistical analysis. In monozygotic twins, recombination models systematically underestimated out-of-frame TCR alpha sharing, but the models matched the sharing seen between unrelated individuals. Out-of-frame TCR alpha sequences shared between twins showed an excess of low generation-probability sequences compared with coincidental sharing between unrelated individuals. Fewer insertions were carried by abundant cord blood beta clonotypes, a similar but weaker trend appeared in young adult naive repertoires, and no such trend appeared in memory repertoires. In beta out-of-frame sequences, excess twin sharing was weaker, because having fewer shared sequences lowered the signal-to-noise ratio.

On this clonotype: This receptor's antigen is unknown. No base quality information exists; no much larger clone differs at one position.

All donors were healthy Caucasians. Three pairs of female monozygotic twins, all aged roughly 18 to 29 years, made up the twin cohort. Positive isolation kits from Invitrogen were used to isolate CD4+ and CD8+ T cell populations. V sheds 8 bases and J sheds 7 bases, leaving 12 bases between their ends. The CDR3 goes from the cysteine to the phenylalanine over 13 residues. Only CDR3 DNA is held: 39 bases, read in frame from base 1. According to the germline V gene, CDR1 reads MNHNS and CDR2 reads SASEGT. Library preparation employed 5' RACE. Sequencing relied on an Illumina HiSeq 2000. A universal primer binding site was introduced by template switching, and a unique molecular identifier was present in the final cDNA, enabling accurate counting of TCR cDNA molecules. Specific primers in the conserved constant-segment region were used to synthesize first-strand cDNA for the TCR alpha and beta chains. To control for contamination, every cDNA library carried two barcodes: a SMART-Mk sample barcode plus Illumina barcodes. Two successive PCR steps introduced TruSeq adapter sequences along with Illumina sample barcodes. The Illumina HiSeq platform was used with custom primers to sequence TCR alpha and beta cDNA libraries. The source study handled its data this way. MiGEC was used to process raw reads and extract unique molecular identifiers, and MiXCR was used to find CDR3 positions. Recombination models were inferred per individual with the repgenHMM and IGoR tools using an EM algorithm. Shared clonotypes were analyzed with the tcR package in R, and sharing was normalized by the product of cloneset sizes. To study raw recombination free of thymic and clonal selection effects, out-of-frame nonproductive sequences were analyzed. TCRdb reanalyzed the raw reads on its own, using fastp at Q25 for trimming and MiXCR for clone calling, and kept in-frame beta chains. A single entry per CDR3 protein holds the most common genes and DNA from its merged rows. The V and J calls reflect TCRdb's pipeline rather than the authors' work. Recorded for this sample are 450,000 or so distinct CDR3 sequences; around 24% of them occurred a single time. 2.9% of the sample comes from the top ten.

These same data were also listed under a study on T cells expressing NK-cell markers. The second publication reports: TCR beta-chain repertoires were profiled in sorted CD3+CD56+NKG2C+, CD3+CD56+NKG2C- and CD3+CD56-NKG2C+ T-cell subsets from about 8 donors. Seven of the eight sequenced donors were HCMV-seropositive and one was HCMV-seronegative. To restrict sorting to alphabetaTCR-expressing T cells, an anti-gammadeltaTCR antibody was added in several experiments. For six donors, the dominant CD3+CD56+NKG2C+ clonotypes were among the top 10 CD8+ clonotypes and accounted for about 1.0-7.5% of CD8+ T cells. Those dominant clonotypes were again the most abundant among CD3+CD56-NKG2C+ cells in a handful of donors, at about 28.3-65%. Whether the expanded NKG2C-expressing T cell clones were specific for HCMV antigens was left unclear. All eight donors whose samples were sequenced were randomly selected healthy volunteers, three of them men and five women. HCMV serostatus was determined by detecting HCMV-specific IgG in serum with a commercial ELISA kit. MIGEC handled demultiplexing of the reads and grouping by UMI, while MiTCR was used to assemble and quantify clonotypes. Only TCR cDNA sequences supported by at least two reads were kept to exclude erroneous sequences. Downstream repertoire analysis used the tcR package, and clonotypes were matched across fractions by CDR3 nucleotide sequence plus V segment. Antigen specificity was annotated against VDJdb with VDJmatch, allowing one amino acid substitution in CDR3.

The rearrangement combines TRBV6-1 with TRBJ1-6; a confident D gene designation cannot be given. The sample taken for sequencing was CD4+ T cells sorted from blood. This TCR came from a woman aged 18-30 years in good health. The bases are TGTGCCAGCGCACTGGGAGGAAATTCACCCCTCCACTTT. The encoded protein is CASALGGNSPLHF.